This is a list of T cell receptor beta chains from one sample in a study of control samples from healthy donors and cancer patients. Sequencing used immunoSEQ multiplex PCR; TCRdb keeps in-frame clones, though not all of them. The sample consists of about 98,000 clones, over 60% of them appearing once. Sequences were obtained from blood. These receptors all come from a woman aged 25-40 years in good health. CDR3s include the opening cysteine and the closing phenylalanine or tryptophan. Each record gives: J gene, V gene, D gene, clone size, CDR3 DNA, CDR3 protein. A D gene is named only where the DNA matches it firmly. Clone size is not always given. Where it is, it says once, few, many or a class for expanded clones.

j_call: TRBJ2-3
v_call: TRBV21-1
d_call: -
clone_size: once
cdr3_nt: TGTGCCAGCAGCAAAGGCACCAGGGGGGGGGCAGATACGCAGTATTTT
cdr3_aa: CASSKGTRGGADTQYF

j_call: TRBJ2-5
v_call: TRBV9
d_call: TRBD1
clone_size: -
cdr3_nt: TGTGCCAGCAGCGAGGGGGCAGGGGGCGGCGCGTATGAGACCCAGTACTTC
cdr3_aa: CASSEGAGGGAYETQYF

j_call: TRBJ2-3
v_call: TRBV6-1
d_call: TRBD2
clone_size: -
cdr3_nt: TGTGCCAGCAGTGAAGGCCGGGGGGGGTCGCGGAATACGCAGTATTTT
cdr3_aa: CASSEGRGGSRNTQYF

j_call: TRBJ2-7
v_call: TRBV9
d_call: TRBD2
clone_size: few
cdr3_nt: TGTGCCAGCAGCACTAGCGGGGGAGAAGGGAACGAGCAGTACTTC
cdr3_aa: CASSTSGGEGNEQYF

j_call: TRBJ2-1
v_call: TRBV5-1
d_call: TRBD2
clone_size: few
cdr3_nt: TGCGCCAGCAGCTTGGTGGCGGGGGGAACTGAGCAGTTCTTC
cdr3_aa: CASSLVAGGTEQFF

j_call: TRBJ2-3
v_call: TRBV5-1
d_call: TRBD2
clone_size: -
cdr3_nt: TGCGCCAGCAGCTTCGGGTCAGGAGCGGGGGTTGGAGATACGCAGTATTTT
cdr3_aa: CASSFGSGAGVGDTQYF

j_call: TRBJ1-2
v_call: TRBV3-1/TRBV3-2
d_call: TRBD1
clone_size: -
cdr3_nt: TGTGCCAGCAGCCAAGTATGGGGACAGGGGGCGCGGGGCTACACCTTC
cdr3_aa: CASSQVWGQGARGYTF

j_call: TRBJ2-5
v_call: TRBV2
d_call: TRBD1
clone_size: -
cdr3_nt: TGTGCCAGCAGTATACAGGGGGCCCTTGGGGAGACCCAGTACTTC
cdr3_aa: CASSIQGALGETQYF

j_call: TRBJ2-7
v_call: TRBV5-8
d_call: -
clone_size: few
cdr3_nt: TGTGCCAGCAGGTTAGGTGACCCGGCCTACGAGCAGTACTTC
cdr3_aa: CASRLGDPAYEQYF

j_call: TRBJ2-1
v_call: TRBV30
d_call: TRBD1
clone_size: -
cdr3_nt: TGTGCCTGGAGTCTAGGGGCCGGGACAGGGCTCCATGAGCAGTTCTTC
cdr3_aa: CAWSLGAGTGLHEQFF

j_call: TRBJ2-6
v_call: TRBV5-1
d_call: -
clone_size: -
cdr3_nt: TGCGCCAGCAGCGAGGGACGGCACTCTGGGGCCAACGTCCTGACTTTC
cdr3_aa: CASSEGRHSGANVLTF

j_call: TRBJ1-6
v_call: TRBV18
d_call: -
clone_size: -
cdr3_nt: TGTGCCAGCTCACCAGCAAAGTCTAATTCACCCCTCCACTTT
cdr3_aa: CASSPAKSNSPLHF

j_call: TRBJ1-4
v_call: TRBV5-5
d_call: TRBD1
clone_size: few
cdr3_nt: TGTGCCAGCAGCTCCGGGACAGTGAGTGAAAAACTGTTTTTT
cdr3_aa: CASSSGTVSEKLFF

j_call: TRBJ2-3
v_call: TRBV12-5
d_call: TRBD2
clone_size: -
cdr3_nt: TGTGCTAGTGGTTGGGGGACTAGCCCAGATACGCAGTATTTT
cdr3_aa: CASGWGTSPDTQYF

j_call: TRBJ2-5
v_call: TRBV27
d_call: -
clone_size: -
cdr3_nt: TGTGCCAGCCGCAAAGGGGTCCTACAAGAGACCCAGTACTTC
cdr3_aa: CASRKGVLQETQYF